Below, one TCR beta chain is given with its context. Its antigen is not known. Relative to the germline gene, one junction end is altered; a read error may explain this. A modified ARM-PCR protocol with three rounds of nested PCR amplified TCRbeta. MiXCR was run by TCRdb on the multiplex PCR reads, yielding one entry per CDR3 protein. The table lists about 75,000 distinct CDR3 sequences, about three quarters of them singletons, with more than 10% in the top ten. RNA was extracted from bulk tissue without any cell sorting. These data originate in a study of tumor and adjacent non-tumor tissue in lung cancer. Study in general: About 4.2 million productive TCRbeta reads were obtained per sample on average. Findings and limits, study-wide: Normal lung showed higher cumulative top 100 clone frequency than tumor.

The CDR3 covers 14 residues. Germline V CDR1 and CDR2: PRHDT, FYEKMQ (reference sequence). The source is a woman between 50 and 59 years old with non-small cell lung cancer. The sample comprised lung tumor tissue. The rearrangement links TRBV13 to TRBJ1-1; D is undetermined. CDR3 DNA: TGTGCCAACAGCAGCCAATGGATGAACACTGAAGCTTTCTTT. Its translation is CANSSQWMNTEAFF.